This TCR beta chain originates from a study of neurological immune-mediated disorders. This clonotype has only a few counts. TCRdb used MiXCR to reprocess the 5' RACE reads, holding one entry per CDR3 protein. In the table there are 100,000 or so distinct CDR3 sequences, 3.5% of which are singletons. Germline V gene sequence: CDR1 SGHVS, CDR2 FNYEAQ. The CDR3 extends over 16 amino acids. V was pared by 5 bases and J by 6 bases, with 20 bases between. V usage is TRBV7-6 and J usage is TRBJ2-1, with D maybe TRBD2 (6 bases). The sequenced material came from PBMCs. This TCR came from a woman under 30 with multiple sclerosis. CDR3 in amino acids: CASSQRAGLGSNEQFF. As DNA, the CDR3 is TGTGCCAGCAGCCAAAGGGCGGGACTGGGAAGCAATGAGCAGTTCTTC.